This T cell receptor (beta chain) was recovered during a study of shared clonotypes between healthy human individuals. Whole-study context: Per donor, three plates held CD4 naive cells, three held CD4 memory, two held CD8 naive and one held CD8 memory.

Authors' methods: Junction-only sequences without quality scores came from ImmunoSEQ, so filtering differed. Clones were read by immunoSEQ multiplex PCR, and TCRdb kept only the in-frame ones, dropping some. V, J and clone size are those of that table, while D and trimming were read from the DNA. This table has hundreds of thousands of clones, roughly 96% appearing once. The donor cohort consisted entirely of Caucasian adults residing in Nashville, Tennessee. This clone was recorded once. This CDR3 contains 14 residues. Sequencing was done on a sample of memory CD8+ T cells sorted from blood. As for subset: CD45RO+ cells pooled with CCR7-negative TemRA cells. This chain connects TRBV21-1 to TRBJ1-2; the D segment call TRBD1 is taken from the table without a DNA check. TRBV21-1 is a known pseudogene. The TCR was taken from a man under 40 in good health. In DNA, the CDR3 is TGTGCCAGCGACGTGGGACAGAAAGACTATGGCTACACCTTC. Its translation is CASDVGQKDYGYTF.